The 28 T cell receptor beta chains below come from one sample, sequenced in a study of cytomegalovirus exposure and HLA in healthy donors. Primers for the PCR totalled 60 Vbeta and 13 Jbeta. Clones were read by immunoSEQ multiplex PCR, and TCRdb kept only the in-frame ones, dropping some. The table shows 200,000 to 250,000 clones, with 70% to 90% occurring only once. Sample: PBMCs. The receptors come from a human donor in good health.

This clone has more than one count but fewer than ten. The chain uses TRBV5-1 and TRBJ2-1, with 11 bases fitting TRBD2. This CDR3 comprises 14 residues. Germline V lookup: CDR1 SGHRS, CDR2 YFSETQ. Trimming removed 6 bases from V and 4 bases from J; junction bases left unmatched: 3. CDR3 sequence reads: CASKGTSGYNEQFF. In nucleotides, the CDR3 is TGCGCCAGCAAAGGGACTAGCGGTTACAATGAGCAGTTCTTC.

This rearrangement joins TRBV27 to TRBJ1-2; no firm D call. Trimming cost V 3 bases and J 8 bases, with 13 bases left between them. CDR3 length: 13 residues. Germline CDR1 MNHEY, CDR2 SMNVEV (reference sequence). The CDR3 protein is CASSFRRSEGYTF. In DNA form, the CDR3 reads TGTGCCAGCAGTTTTAGAAGATCTGAAGGCTACACCTTC.

V and J are TRBV4-1 and TRBJ2-1, with TRBD2 identical over 11 bases. Germline trimming cut 0 bases from V and 4 bases from J; bases unmatched to any gene: 2. Germline V lookup: CDR1 MGHRA, CDR2 YSYEKL. The CDR3 spans 16 residues. The CDR3 region has the DNA TGCGCCAGCAGCCAAGATACTAGCGGGAGTTACAATGAGCAGTTCTTC. Translating gives CASSQDTSGSYNEQFF.

V usage is TRBV10-3 and J usage is TRBJ1-5; 10 bases agree with TRBD1. The V segment lost 0 bases and the J segment 6 bases; nucleotides outside the gene matches: 11. This CDR3 region has 18 residues. Germline CDR1 reads ENHRY; CDR2 reads SYGVKD. The CDR3 DNA follows: TGTGCCATCAGTGAGTCGGGTCGGGGACAGGGGATTAGTCAGCCCCAGCATTTT. Protein sequence: CAISESGRGQGISQPQHF.

The chain has TRBV5-1 and TRBJ2-3; 8 bases are shared with TRBD2. Germline lookup yields CDR1 SGHRS and CDR2 YFSETQ. V lost 3 bases, J lost 1 base, and 10 bases stayed unmatched. The CDR3 loop spans 17 amino acids. CDR3 in amino acids: CASSWGTTSEGTDTQYF. The CDR3 DNA is TGCGCCAGCAGCTGGGGAACGACTAGCGAGGGCACAGATACGCAGTATTTT.

This sequence joins TRBV9 and TRBJ1-4; the D is unclear. V lost 0 bases, J lost 8 bases, and 11 bases lay in between. The germline V gene encodes CDR1 SGDLS and CDR2 YYNGEE. This CDR3 is built from 14 residues. In DNA, the CDR3 is TGTGCCAGCAGCGTAGACTGGGCCGGAGAAAAACTGTTTTTT. Protein sequence: CASSVDWAGEKLFF.

This clone appeared a single time. This sequence joins TRBV6-5 and TRBJ2-2; TRBD1 aligns across 8 bases. The V gene's germline CDR1 is MNHEY and CDR2 SVGAGI. J was trimmed by 0 bases and V by 3 bases; bases with no gene match: 3. This CDR3 has 16 amino acids. The CDR3 DNA reads TGTGCCAGCAGTTATCAGGGGGCCGCGAACACCGGGGAGCTGTTTTTT. Translated, it gives CASSYQGAANTGELFF.

This clone has more than one count but fewer than ten. The CDR3 region has the DNA TGTGCCAGTAGTATAGCTGGGCTGGGGGCCAACGTCCTGACTTTC. Protein sequence: CASSIAGLGANVLTF. The V and J genes are TRBV19 and TRBJ2-6, with D hard to call. Germline CDR1 is LNHDA and CDR2 is SQIVND (reference sequence). The CDR3 runs 15 residues. Trimming shortened V by 1 base and J by 4 bases, and 8 bases separated the two germline ends.

The chain recombines TRBV6-5 with TRBJ2-5; TRBD1 matches 11 bases. The germline gives CDR1 MNHEY, CDR2 SVGAGI. V gave up 5 bases and J gave up 5 bases; unmatched junction bases: 4. The CDR3 runs to 14 residues. The CDR3 protein is CASSGTGGRETQYF. DNA of the CDR3: TGTGCCAGCAGTGGGACAGGGGGTAGGGAGACCCAGTACTTC.

The rearrangement joins TRBV19 to TRBJ2-1; 10 nucleotides align to TRBD2. After removal of 3 bases from V and 7 bases from J, the junction contained 9 bases not matched to a gene. The germline gives CDR1 LNHDA, CDR2 SQIVND (reference sequence). This CDR3 has 16 residues. The DNA for the CDR3 is TGTGCCAGTAGTATTATCCCTAGCGGGAGCCAGAATGAGCAGTTCTTC. As protein: CASSIIPSGSQNEQFF.

The chain is built from TRBV27 and TRBJ2-7; 7 nucleotides agree with TRBD2. Germline V gene data show CDR1 as MNHEY and CDR2 as SMNVEV (reference sequence). This CDR3 spans 14 amino acids. The V gene end was trimmed by 11 bases and the J gene end by 2 bases; junction bases not matched to a gene: 12. The CDR3 loop is CASRPGLVPYEQYF. CDR3 coding DNA: TGTGCCTCCCGCCCAGGACTAGTTCCCTACGAGCAGTACTTC.

V gene TRBV10-3 combines with J gene TRBJ2-1; 8 positions agree with TRBD2. The CDR3 sequence is 16 residues long. Per the germline V gene, CDR1 is ENHRY and CDR2 is SYGVKD. The ends lost 5 bases at V and 8 bases at J; junction bases unmatched: 14. The chain's CDR3 is CAISMMGLGDGDEQFF. The CDR3 DNA reads as TGTGCCATCAGTATGATGGGACTAGGTGACGGCGATGAGCAGTTCTTC.

The chain joins TRBV7-9 to TRBJ1-1; D call uncertain. Germline CDR1 is SEHNR and CDR2 is FQNEAQ (reference sequence). The CDR3 covers 15 residues. V lost 7 bases, J lost 1 base, and 16 bases lay in between. The CDR3 DNA is TGTGCCAGCACCCCGGGAATTACGGCGAACACTGAAGCTTTCTTT. This codes for CASTPGITANTEAFF.

This chain links TRBV13 with TRBJ2-3, with D perhaps matching TRBD2 (6 bases). The CDR3 totals 16 residues. Trimming left V 5 bases short and J 2 bases short, with 17 bases between. Germline V gene data show CDR1 as PRHDT and CDR2 as FYEKMQ (reference sequence). Here the CDR3 DNA reads TGTGCCAGCAGCCCTTTTTCCGGGACTGTCACAGATACGCAGTATTTT. Translating gives CASSPFSGTVTDTQYF.

The genes are TRBV6-5 and TRBJ1-2; D is unresolved. The CDR3 totals 14 residues. Trimming cost V 5 bases and J 5 bases, with 15 bases left between them. CDR1 and CDR2 (germline): MNHEY, SVGAGI. The CDR3 bases are TGTGCCAGCAGTCCCTCTTCTAAGACTTATGGCTACACCTTC. The encoded protein is CASSPSSKTYGYTF.

This rearrangement joins TRBV28 to TRBJ1-5; 7 bases match TRBD1. The CDR3 is made up of 15 amino acids. Germline V gives CDR1 MDHEN, CDR2 SYDVKM. V trimming: 5 bases; J trimming: 6 bases; junction bases outside the gene matches: 10. DNA of the CDR3: TGTGCCAGCAGTGCCTGGGCAGGGGGGTTTCAGCCCCAGCATTTT. Translation gives CASSAWAGGFQPQHF. The full variable domain, with the rest looked up from reference TRBV28 and TRBJ1-5, is DVKVTQSSRYLVKRTGEKVFLECVQDMDHENMFWYRQDPGLGLRLIYFSYDVKMKEKGDIPEGYSVSREKKERFSLILESASTNQTSMYLCASSAWAGGFQPQHFGDGTRLSIL.

This clone appeared a single time. The chain is built from TRBV29-1 and TRBJ2-1, with D tentatively TRBD1 (5 bases). V lost 6 bases and J 0 bases, leaving 9 bases between the germline ends. Per germline, CDR1 SQVTM and CDR2 ANQGSEA. The length of the CDR3 is 13 residues. CDR3 bases: TGCAGCGTCCGAAGGGGCTCCTACAATGAGCAGTTCTTC. It encodes CSVRRGSYNEQFF.

V and J are TRBV6-1 and TRBJ2-5; 9 bases are a match to TRBD2. The DNA end lines up better with TRBJ2-7; the J call may be wrong. Germline CDR1 and CDR2: MNHNS and SASEGT. The CDR3 totals 17 residues. This CDR3 reads CASSEWASGILSYEQYF. The CDR3 nucleotides are TGTGCCAGCAGTGAATGGGCTAGCGGGATTCTCTCCTACGAGCAGTACTTC.

The V call is TRBV6-6, the J call TRBJ1-1, with no clear D. The V end was cut by 2 bases, the J end by 1 base, with 5 bases between. The V gene's germline CDR1 is MNHNY and CDR2 SVGAGI (reference sequence). This CDR3 has 13 amino acids. This CDR3 is CASSYGRNTEAFF. CDR3 DNA: TGTGCCAGCAGTTACGGGAGGAACACTGAAGCTTTCTTT.

This clone was counted a few times. Other DNA variants within this sample encode the same CDR3. This rearrangement joins TRBV4-3 to TRBJ2-7; 16 nucleotides match TRBD2. This CDR3 has 16 residues. The V segment lost 4 bases and the J segment 3 bases; nucleotides outside the gene matches: 3. CDR1 is LGHNA and CDR2 is YSLEER in the germline V gene. CDR3 nucleotides: TGCGCCAGCAGCCGGGGACTAGCGGGAGGGTTCTACGAGCAGTACTTC. Translating it yields CASSRGLAGGFYEQYF.

The chain links TRBV5-1 to TRBJ1-4, with D perhaps matching TRBD1 (6 bases). The ends were cut back, 4 bases at V and 0 bases at J, with 10 bases in the middle. There are 15 residues in the CDR3. Germline V gene data show CDR1 as SGHRS and CDR2 as YFSETQ. Here the CDR3 DNA reads TGCGCCAGCAGCCTGACAGGAGCAACTAATGAAAAACTGTTTTTT. Protein sequence: CASSLTGATNEKLFF.

The gene calls are TRBV7-3 and TRBJ2-3; TRBD2 is a possible D gene (6 bases). The germline gives CDR1 SGHTA, CDR2 FQGTGA. Trimming stripped 3 bases from V and 4 bases from J, with 8 bases between. The CDR3 is 13 amino acids. The CDR3 protein is CASSFREPDTQYF. CDR3 sequence (DNA): TGTGCCAGCAGCTTCCGGGAGCCAGATACGCAGTATTTT.

This clone was counted only a few times. This sequence joins TRBV4-3 and TRBJ2-7, with D hard to call. Trimming shortened V by 0 bases and J by 3 bases, and 18 bases separated the two germline ends. CDR1 is LGHNA, CDR2 YSLEER, per germline. The CDR3 sequence is 17 residues long. The CDR3 DNA sequence: TGCGCCAGCAGCCAAGAAACCATCCACGGCGGATACTACGAGCAGTACTTC. Encoded protein: CASSQETIHGGYYEQYF.

This rearrangement joins TRBV10-2 to TRBJ2-3; a possible D gene is TRBD1 (5 bases). Germline CDR1 is WSHSY and CDR2 is SAAADI. CDR3 length: 16 amino acids. The V end was cut by 6 bases, the J end by 0 bases, with 16 bases between. This CDR3 is CASSLEQGSSTDTQYF. CDR3 DNA sequence: TGCGCCAGCAGCCTCGAGCAGGGATCTAGCACAGATACGCAGTATTTT.

The rearrangement links TRBV5-1 to TRBJ2-1, with D possibly being TRBD2 (5 bases). Per germline, CDR1 SGHRS and CDR2 YFSETQ. This CDR3 region has 16 residues. V lost 4 bases and J lost 5, with 19 bases in between. Here the CDR3 reads CASSRRLGDSDNEQFF. The DNA of the CDR3 is TGCGCCAGCAGCCGCCGCCTTGGGGATAGCGACAATGAGCAGTTCTTC.

On this clone: Compared with germline, one end of the junction differs, possibly owing to a read error. V gene TRBV7-9 combines with J gene TRBJ2-5; D not certain. Germline assignment: CDR1 SEHNR and CDR2 FQNEAQ (reference sequence). The CDR3 sequence is 12 residues long. The CDR3 DNA sequence: TGTTCCAGCAGCTTGAGACAAGAGACCCAGTACTTC. It specifies CSSSLRQETQYF.

This rearrangement joins TRBV28 to TRBJ2-7; maybe TRBD2 (6 bases). CDR3 length: 13 amino acids. With 7 bases removed from V and 4 bases from J, the gap between germline ends came to 14 bases. Per the germline V gene, CDR1 is MDHEN and CDR2 is SYDVKM. The CDR3 bases are TGTGCCAGCACCCACCGGGAGTTTTACGAGCAGTACTTC. Translation gives CASTHREFYEQYF.

This chain joins TRBV5-6 and TRBJ1-1; TRBD1 matches 7 bases. V lost 0 bases and J lost 7; bases outside the gene matches: 6. Germline values: CDR1 SGHDT, CDR2 YYEEEE. The CDR3 is made up of 14 amino acids. The CDR3 sequence: CASSLEGAMDEAFF. Written as DNA, the CDR3 is TGTGCCAGCAGCTTGGAGGGGGCGATGGATGAAGCTTTCTTT.